Following are 20 T cell receptor beta chains from one sample sequenced in a study of blood T cell repertoires in COVID-19. Some clones are missing from TCRdb's copy, which holds only in-frame ones; the method was immunoSEQ multiplex PCR. Of approximately 260,000 clones listed, approximately 91% are singletons. Sample: peripheral blood. These receptors were taken from a man aged 50 or older with acute or convalescent COVID-19.

This clone was seen just once. The chain combines TRBV10-3 with TRBJ2-2, with TRBD1 identical over 8 bases. The CDR3 covers 16 residues. Germline CDR1 is ENHRY and CDR2 is SYGVKD. J gave up 3 bases and V 5 bases, and 8 bases lay outside the gene matches. CDR3 DNA sequence: TGTGCCATCAGTCCTCAGGGGGCATACGACACCGGGGAGCTGTTTTTT. Translated, it gives CAISPQGAYDTGELFF.

V gene TRBV2 combines with J gene TRBJ2-7, with D hard to call. Germline CDR1 and CDR2: SNHLY and FYNNEI. Trimming pared 1 base from V and 3 bases from J, leaving 13 bases between. This CDR3 has 15 residues. This CDR3 reads CASSEGLFGDYEQYF. The CDR3 DNA is TGTGCCAGCAGTGAAGGGCTATTCGGAGACTACGAGCAGTACTTC.

The chain has TRBV11-2 and TRBJ2-7; possibly TRBD2 for D (5 bases). CDR3 size: 13 residues. The germline V gene encodes CDR1 SGHAT and CDR2 FQNNGV. V shed 7 bases and J shed 9 bases, with 19 bases lying between them. CDR3 coding DNA: TGTGCCAGCAACCCCTCGGGGTCTGACGGGCAGTACTTC. Amino acids: CASNPSGSDGQYF. Based on the CDR3 plus reference TRBV11-2 and TRBJ2-7, the full variable domain is EAGVAQSPRYKIIEKRQSVAFWCNPISGHATLYWYQQILGQGPKLLIQFQNNGVVDDSQLPKDRFSAERLKGVDSTLKIQPAKLEDSAVYLCASNPSGSDGQYFGPGTRLTVT.

The genes are TRBV2 and TRBJ2-7, with D tentatively TRBD1 (5 bases). CDR1 SNHLY and CDR2 FYNNEI come from the germline V gene. V lost 10 bases, J lost 6 bases, and 13 bases lay in between. CDR3 length equals 11 residues. CDR3 region: CATRYRSEQYF. The DNA of the CDR3 is TGTGCCACCCGATACAGGAGCGAGCAGTACTTC.

V and J are TRBV10-3 and TRBJ2-7, with 8 bases identical to TRBD2. CDR1 is ENHRY, CDR2 SYGVKD, per germline. The CDR3 totals 17 residues. Unmatched junction bases numbered 17, after V lost 10 bases and J lost 0 bases. CDR3 residues: CATAGRAGGLSSYEQYF. The CDR3 DNA sequence: TGTGCCACGGCAGGGAGGGCGGGGGGTCTGAGCTCCTACGAGCAGTACTTC.

The chain uses TRBV29-1 and TRBJ1-3, with D maybe TRBD1 (5 bases). The germline V gene has CDR1 SQVTM and CDR2 ANQGSEA. This CDR3 has 14 residues. V was trimmed by 3 bases and J by 3 bases, leaving 12 bases between them. The DNA of the CDR3 is TGCAGCGTTGAGGGGTGGCAGGGTGGAAACACCATATATTTT. Translating gives CSVEGWQGGNTIYF.

This rearrangement joins TRBV5-1 to TRBJ1-1; possible D gene TRBD1, 6 bases. Per germline, CDR1 SGHRS and CDR2 YFSETQ. CDR3 length: 14 amino acids. V was trimmed by 7 bases and J by 6 bases, leaving 19 bases between them. Here the CDR3 DNA reads TGCGCCAGCGGTGGGGGCGCTGGTCTTGCTGAAGCTTTCTTT. Amino acids: CASGGGAGLAEAFF.

The chain couples TRBV10-3 to TRBJ2-2; maybe TRBD1 (5 bases). The CDR3 runs to 15 residues. The V and J ends lost 10 bases and 7 bases respectively, with 22 bases between them. The germline V gene encodes CDR1 ENHRY and CDR2 SYGVKD. CDR3 coding DNA: TGTGCCACCAAAATCCGGGCTCCGCAGGGCGGGGAGCTGTTTTTT. Translated: CATKIRAPQGGELFF.

V gene TRBV11-1 combines with J gene TRBJ1-1, with a weak D call TRBD1 (6 bases). There are 13 residues in the CDR3. The V end was cut by 5 bases, the J end by 0 bases, with 7 bases between. Germline-derived CDR1 and CDR2 are SGHAT and FQDESV (reference sequence). CDR3 protein: CASSRTVNTEAFF. CDR3 bases: TGTGCCAGCAGCAGGACAGTGAACACTGAAGCTTTCTTT.

The V gene is TRBV9, the J gene TRBJ1-1, with TRBD1 as a possible D gene (6 bases). Germline assignment: CDR1 SGDLS and CDR2 YYNGEE. V gave up 1 base and J gave up 4 bases, with 11 bases separating them. The CDR3 extends over 14 amino acids. CDR3 nucleotide sequence: TGTGCCAGCAGCGTAACAGGGAGAAGCACTGAAGCTTTCTTT. Amino acids: CASSVTGRSTEAFF.

This clone was observed once. The chain joins TRBV6-5 to TRBJ1-3; D is unclear. V lost 3 bases and J 0 bases, leaving 9 bases between the germline ends. The CDR3 extends over 15 amino acids. Germline V gene data show CDR1 as MNHEY and CDR2 as SVGAGI. The CDR3 region has the DNA TGTGCCAGCAGTTATGGGAGGAGCTCTGGAAACACCATATATTTT. It is translated as CASSYGRSSGNTIYF.

The J gene is TRBJ2-3, the V gene TRBV27; TRBD2 agrees at 8 bases. V lost 3 bases and J lost 2; bases outside the gene matches: 4. The germline V gene encodes CDR1 MNHEY and CDR2 SMNVEV (reference sequence). This CDR3 has 15 amino acids. CDR3 in DNA: TGTGCCAGCAGTTTCAGCGGGGGACCCACAGATACGCAGTATTTT. Its protein is CASSFSGGPTDTQYF.

The chain recombines TRBV6-4 with TRBJ1-2; 8 bases agree with TRBD1. The CDR3 contains 14 residues. Germline V CDR1 and CDR2: MRHNA, SNTAGT. V lost 5 bases to trimming and J lost 4 bases; unmatched junction nucleotides: 6. The CDR3 sequence: CASSPDRESYGYTF. The CDR3 DNA reads as TGTGCCAGCAGTCCGGACAGGGAGAGCTATGGCTACACCTTC.

The rearrangement joins TRBV30 to TRBJ2-7; 7 nucleotides align to TRBD1. The ends lost 5 bases at V and 1 base at J; junction bases unmatched: 2. CDR3 length equals 12 residues. Germline CDR1 GTSNPN, CDR2 SVGIG (reference sequence). The CDR3, as DNA: TGTGCCTGGGGGACAGTATCCTACGAGCAGTACTTC. The encoded protein is CAWGTVSYEQYF.

This chain joins TRBV29-1 and TRBJ2-7; TRBD1 might be the D (6 bases). CDR1 and CDR2 from the germline V gene are SQVTM and ANQGSEA. The CDR3 loop spans 12 amino acids. The V and J ends lost 5 bases and 3 bases respectively, with 11 bases between them. The CDR3 loop is CSVMTGSYEQYF. CDR3 nucleotides: TGCAGCGTTATGACAGGCAGCTACGAGCAGTACTTC.

Only a few counts were recorded for this clone. The chain couples TRBV5-5 to TRBJ1-3; tentative D call: TRBD1 (5 bases). With 4 bases removed from V and 0 bases from J, the gap between germline ends came to 20 bases. Germline CDR1 is SGHKS and CDR2 is YYEKEE (reference sequence). The CDR3 spans 18 residues. CDR3 DNA sequence: TGTGCCAGCAGCCAACTGGGGGGAGGCTTCTTCTCTGGAAACACCATATATTTT. Its protein product is CASSQLGGGFFSGNTIYF.

This clone was seen a single time. This chain links TRBV11-2 with TRBJ2-3, with TRBD2 matching over 14 bases. Germline CDR1 SGHAT, CDR2 FQNNGV. The CDR3 totals 14 residues. The trim removed 7 bases at V and 7 bases at J, leaving 4 bases unmatched. In nucleotides, the CDR3 is TGTGCCAGCACTAGACTAGCGGGGGGGAATACGCAGTATTTT. Translated, it gives CASTRLAGGNTQYF.

Only one count was recorded for this clone. The V call is TRBV2, the J call TRBJ1-5; 9 bases are shared with TRBD1. The V gene's germline CDR1 is SNHLY and CDR2 FYNNEI. CDR3 length: 15 amino acids. V shed 8 bases and J 4 bases; nucleotides not matched to a gene: 9. The CDR3 sequence is CASGGDRELNQPQHF. CDR3 DNA sequence: TGTGCCAGCGGAGGGGACAGGGAACTAAATCAGCCCCAGCATTTT.

V is TRBV2 and J is TRBJ1-5, with 9 bases fitting TRBD1. Germline V gene data show CDR1 as SNHLY and CDR2 as FYNNEI. This CDR3 is built from 15 residues. Trimming took 6 bases from V and 0 from J; bases not matched to a gene: 3. CDR3 bases: TGTGCCAGCAGGGGGACAGGGTATAGCAATCAGCCCCAGCATTTT. Protein sequence: CASRGTGYSNQPQHF. Drawing the rest from reference TRBV2 and TRBJ1-5, the complete variable domain is EPEVTQTPSHQVTQMGQEVILRCVPISNHLYFYWYRQILGQKVEFLVSFYNNEISEKSEIFDDQFSVERPDGSNFTLKIRSTKLEDSAMYFCASRGTGYSNQPQHFGDGTRLSIL.

The rearrangement links TRBV7-8 to TRBJ1-4, with D unclear. Trimming removed 5 bases from V and 2 bases from J, with 9 bases in between. The CDR3 has 14 amino acids. Germline V gives CDR1 SGHVS, CDR2 FQNEAQ. CDR3 loop: CASSPGWTNEKLFF. CDR3 nucleotides: TGTGCCAGCAGCCCAGGTTGGACTAATGAAAAACTGTTTTTT.